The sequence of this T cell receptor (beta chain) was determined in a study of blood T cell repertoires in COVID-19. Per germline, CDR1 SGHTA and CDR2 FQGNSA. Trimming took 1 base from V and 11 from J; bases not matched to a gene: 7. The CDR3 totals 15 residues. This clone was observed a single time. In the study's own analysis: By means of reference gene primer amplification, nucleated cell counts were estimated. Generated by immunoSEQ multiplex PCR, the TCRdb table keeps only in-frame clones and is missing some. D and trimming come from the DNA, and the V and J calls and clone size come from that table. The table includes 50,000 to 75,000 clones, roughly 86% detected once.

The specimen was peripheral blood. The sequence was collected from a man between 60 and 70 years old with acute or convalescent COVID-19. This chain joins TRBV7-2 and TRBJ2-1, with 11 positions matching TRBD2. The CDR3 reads CASSLVIGLAGQQFF. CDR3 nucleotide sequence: TGTGCCAGCAGCTTAGTTATAGGACTAGCGGGTCAGCAGTTCTTC.